Sequencing of this T cell receptor (beta chain) was carried out in a study of blood T cell repertoires in COVID-19. Study details: From the United States, Italy and Spain came samples of acute and convalescent COVID-19. Nucleic acid was either cDNA or gDNA, and it came from T cells, B-cell-depleted T cells, or PBMCs.

Authors' analysis steps: From reference gene primer amplification, estimates of nucleated cell counts were derived. Data came from immunoSEQ multiplex PCR; TCRdb stores just in-frame clones and leaves some out. Clonal size and the V and J genes are those of that table, whereas D and trimming came from the DNA. Among roughly 63,000 clones listed, 60% to 75% were seen once. Trimming removed 5 bases from V and 3 bases from J; junction bases left unmatched: 2. Germline values: CDR1 GTSNPN, CDR2 SVGIG (reference sequence). The CDR3 runs 12 residues. The clonotype comes from a woman of 80 years or more with acute or convalescent COVID-19. Specimen: peripheral blood. The chain joins TRBV30 to TRBJ1-2; 8 nucleotides align to TRBD1. CDR3 coding DNA: TGTGCCTGGCAGGGGGCAGACTATGGCTACACCTTC. It specifies CAWQGADYGYTF.